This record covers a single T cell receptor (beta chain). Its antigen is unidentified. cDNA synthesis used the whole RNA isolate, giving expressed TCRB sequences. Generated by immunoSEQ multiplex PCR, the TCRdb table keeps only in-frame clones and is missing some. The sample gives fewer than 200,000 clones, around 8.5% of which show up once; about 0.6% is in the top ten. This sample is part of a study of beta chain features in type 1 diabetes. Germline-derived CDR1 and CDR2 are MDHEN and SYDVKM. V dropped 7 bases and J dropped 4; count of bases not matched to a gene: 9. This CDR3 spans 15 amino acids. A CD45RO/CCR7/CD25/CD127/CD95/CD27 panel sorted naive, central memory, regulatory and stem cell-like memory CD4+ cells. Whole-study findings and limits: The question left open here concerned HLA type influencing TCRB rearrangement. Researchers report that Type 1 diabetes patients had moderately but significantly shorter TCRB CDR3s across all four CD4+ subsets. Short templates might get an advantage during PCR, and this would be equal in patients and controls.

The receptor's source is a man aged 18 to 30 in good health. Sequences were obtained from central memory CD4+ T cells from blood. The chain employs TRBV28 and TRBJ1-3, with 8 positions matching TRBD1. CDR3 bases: TGTGCCAGCAACCAACAGGGGGACCACGGAAACACCATATATTTT. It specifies CASNQQGDHGNTIYF.